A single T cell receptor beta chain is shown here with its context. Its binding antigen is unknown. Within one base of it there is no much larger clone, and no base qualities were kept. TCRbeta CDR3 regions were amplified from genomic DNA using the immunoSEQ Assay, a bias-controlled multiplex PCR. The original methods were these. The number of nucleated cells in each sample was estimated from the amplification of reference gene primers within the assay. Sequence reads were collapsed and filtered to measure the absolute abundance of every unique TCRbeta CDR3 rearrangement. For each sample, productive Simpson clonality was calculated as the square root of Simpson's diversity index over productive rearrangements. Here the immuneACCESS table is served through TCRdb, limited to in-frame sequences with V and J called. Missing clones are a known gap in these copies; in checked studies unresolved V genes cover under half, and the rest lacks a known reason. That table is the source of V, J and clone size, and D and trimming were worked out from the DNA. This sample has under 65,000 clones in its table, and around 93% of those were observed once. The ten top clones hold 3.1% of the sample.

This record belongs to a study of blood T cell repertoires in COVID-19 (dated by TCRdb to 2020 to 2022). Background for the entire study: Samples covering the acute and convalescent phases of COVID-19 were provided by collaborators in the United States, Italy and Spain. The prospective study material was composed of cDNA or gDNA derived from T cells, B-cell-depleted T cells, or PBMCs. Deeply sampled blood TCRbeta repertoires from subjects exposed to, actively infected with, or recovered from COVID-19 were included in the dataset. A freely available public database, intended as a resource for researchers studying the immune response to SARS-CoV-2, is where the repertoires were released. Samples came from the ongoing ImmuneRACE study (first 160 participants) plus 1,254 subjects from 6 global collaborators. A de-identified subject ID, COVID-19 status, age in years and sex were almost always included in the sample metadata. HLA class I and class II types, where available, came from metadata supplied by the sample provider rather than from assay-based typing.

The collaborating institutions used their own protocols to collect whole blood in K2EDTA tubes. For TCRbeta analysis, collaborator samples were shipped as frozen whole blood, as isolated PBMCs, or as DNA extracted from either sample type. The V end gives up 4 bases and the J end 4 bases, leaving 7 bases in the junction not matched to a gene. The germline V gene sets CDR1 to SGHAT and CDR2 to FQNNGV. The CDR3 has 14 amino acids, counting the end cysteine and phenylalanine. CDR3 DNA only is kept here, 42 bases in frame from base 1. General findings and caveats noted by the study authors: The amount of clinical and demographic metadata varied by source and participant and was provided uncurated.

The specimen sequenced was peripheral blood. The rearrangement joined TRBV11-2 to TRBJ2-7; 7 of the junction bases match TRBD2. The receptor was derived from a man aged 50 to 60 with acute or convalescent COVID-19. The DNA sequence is TGTGCCAGCAGCTCCTTTGGGGGGGAGTACGAGCAGTACTTC. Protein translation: CASSSFGGEYEQYF.